Listed below are T cell receptor beta chains from one sample, sequenced in a study of CD8+ T cells in alopecia areata. The method was immunoSEQ multiplex PCR; TCRdb's version includes in-frame clones alone and lacks a portion of them. Among about 140,000 clones listed, approximately 80% were seen once. Sequenced material: CD8+ T cells sorted from blood, taken at week 4, from a patient treated with tofacitinib. The receptors originated from a human donor with alopecia areata. Each CDR3 is given with its conserved first and last residue. The D gene is left open where the match is weak. Rows give clone size only sometimes, using once, few, many, or a class for an expanded clone.

d_gene	j_gene	v_gene	abundance	CDR3nt	CDR3aa
.	TRBJ1-1	TRBV10-3	once	TGTGCCATCAGTGACGGGGGGAGGAACACTGAAGCTTTCTTT	CAISDGGRNTEAFF
.	TRBJ2-7	TRBV5-6	.	TGTGCCAGCAGCGCTGATACCCTGGGCGAGCAGTACTTC	CASSADTLGEQYF
.	TRBJ2-3	TRBV4-1	.	TGCGCCAGCAGCCAAGAGGGCTTGGATACGCAGTATTTT	CASSQEGLDTQYF
.	TRBJ2-5	TRBV5-1	.	TGCGCCAGCAGCTTGGAACAAGAGACCCAGTACTTC	CASSLEQETQYF
.	TRBJ2-7	TRBV6-1	.	TGTGCCAGCAGTGTAGGCCGAGACTCATCCTACGAGCAGTACTTC	CASSVGRDSSYEQYF
.	TRBJ2-1	TRBV5-4	.	TGTGCCAGCAGCCTGAGCGGGCGAGAGCAGTTCTTC	CASSLSGREQFF
.	TRBJ1-1	TRBV7-9	.	TGTGCCAGCAGCCCCCGAGCGGACGCGTTAGAAGCTTTCTTT	CASSPRADALEAFF
.	TRBJ2-2	TRBV5-1	once	TGCGCCAGCAGCTTGGCTCAGAACACCGGGGAGCTGTTTTTT	CASSLAQNTGELFF
.	TRBJ2-2	TRBV7-9	.	TGTGCCAGCAGCTTACGACAGCCGAACACCGGGGAGCTGTTTTTT	CASSLRQPNTGELFF
TRBD1	TRBJ1-6	TRBV27	many	TGTGCCAGCAGTTCCGGACAGGGGACATATAATTCACCCCTCCACTTT	CASSSGQGTYNSPLHF
.	TRBJ2-7	TRBV4-2	.	TGTGCCAGCAGCCAAGATCCCCTCGGAGAGCAGTACTTC	CASSQDPLGEQYF
.	TRBJ2-5	TRBV7-9	.	TGTGCCAGCAGCTTAGTAGGTTGGGGGCAAGAGACCCAGTACTTC	CASSLVGWGQETQYF
.	TRBJ2-2	TRBV5-4	few	TGTGCCAGCAGCGCGTCGGGACAAGCCATGAACACCGGGGAGCTGTTTTTT	CASSASGQAMNTGELFF
.	TRBJ1-2	TRBV5-4	.	TGTGCCAGCAGCTTGACGTCCGACCCCCCGGATGGCTACACCTTC	CASSLTSDPPDGYTF
TRBD1	TRBJ2-5	TRBV6-5	.	TGTGCCAGCAGCGGACAGGGTTTGGGGACCCAGTACTTC	CASSGQGLGTQYF
TRBD1	TRBJ2-4	TRBV5-6	.	TGTGCCAGCAGCTTACAGGGGGAAAACATTCAGTACTTC	CASSLQGENIQYF
TRBD1	TRBJ2-5	TRBV11-2	.	TGTGCCAGCAGCTTCGGGCCGCGACAGGGAAAAGAGACCCAGTACTTC	CASSFGPRQGKETQYF
.	TRBJ2-3	TRBV27	once	TGTGCCAGCAGTTTATCCTCTGCTAGATTCACAGATACGCAGTATTTT	CASSLSSARFTDTQYF
.	TRBJ2-2	TRBV5-5	many	TGTGCCAGCACCTTGAGGACACCGAACACCGGGGAGCTGTTTTTT	CASTLRTPNTGELFF
TRBD2	TRBJ2-3	TRBV7-2	.	TGTGCCAGCAGCTTAGACATACTAGCGCAGGTAGATACGCAGTATTTT	CASSLDILAQVDTQYF
TRBD1	TRBJ2-7	TRBV7-9	few	TGTGCCAGCATACCGCGCTCCGGGGACAGGGGCTCCTACGAGCAGTACTTC	CASIPRSGDRGSYEQYF
.	TRBJ2-3	TRBV11-2	once	TGTGCCAGCAGCCCCGGGATTCCAGATACGCAGTATTTT	CASSPGIPDTQYF
.	TRBJ2-6	TRBV7-6	.	TGTGCCAGCAGCGCCCATAAAACAGGGTCTGGGGCCAACGTCCTGACTTTC	CASSAHKTGSGANVLTF
.	TRBJ2-2	TRBV7-8	.	TGTGCCAGCAACCCCTCCGGAGGCCTGTTCGCGAACACCGGGGAGCTGTTTTTT	CASNPSGGLFANTGELFF
TRBD1	TRBJ2-7	TRBV25-1	.	TGTGCCAGCAGTGGCCGGGACAGGCCATCCTACGAGCAGTACTTC	CASSGRDRPSYEQYF
TRBD1	TRBJ2-2	TRBV13	.	TGTGCCAGCAGCCTCGCCGGGACAGGGGGCGAGCTGTTTTTT	CASSLAGTGGELFF
.	TRBJ2-3	TRBV6-5	few	TGTGCCAGCAGTTACGTTGCGGCCCGCACAGATACGCAGTATTTT	CASSYVAARTDTQYF
.	TRBJ2-3	TRBV7-7	.	TGTGCTAGCAGCTTAGCTAACAGGGCCACAGATACGCAGTATTTT	CASSLANRATDTQYF
.	TRBJ2-5	TRBV9	.	TGTGCCAGCAGCCCCGGAGGCGGGGTCCTGGAGACCCAGTACTTC	CASSPGGGVLETQYF
.	TRBJ2-7	TRBV29-1	.	TGCAGCGTTGAAGCGGGCTTTGACGGCGAGCAGTACTTC	CSVEAGFDGEQYF
.	TRBJ2-2	TRBV4-1	.	TGCGCCAGCAGCCAAGCCGAGGGTCCCGGGGAGCTGTTTTTT	CASSQAEGPGELFF
.	TRBJ2-1	TRBV27	.	TGTGCCAGCAGTTTCGACAATGAGCAGTTCTTC	CASSFDNEQFF
TRBD1	TRBJ2-7	TRBV15	.	TGTGCCACCAGCACGGACAGGAACGGGTACGAGCAGTACTTC	CATSTDRNGYEQYF